The source of this T cell receptor beta chain is a study of T cells in Graves' hyperthyroidism and ophthalmopathy. There were TCR beta CDR3 regions amplified from RNA transcripts. An initial round of RT-PCR targeting the TCR CDR3 relied on the HTBI primer set. TCRdb reprocessed the multiplex PCR reads with MiXCR, giving one entry per CDR3 protein. The table lists approximately 210,000 distinct CDR3 sequences, roughly 15% of them singletons. Germline CDR1 reads LNHDA; CDR2 reads SQIVND (reference sequence). V dropped 2 bases and J dropped 4; count of bases not matched to a gene: 6. The CDR3 is made up of 18 amino acids. Patients were excluded for uncontrolled infection, other autoimmune disease, pregnancy or lactation. This clonotype was seen more than once but under ten times.

Source material: blood. This sequence joins TRBV19 and TRBJ2-1, with 15 nucleotides matching TRBD2. The source of this sequence is a man aged 45-65 years with Graves' hyperthyroidism. CDR3 in amino acids: CASSITGGLAGGYNEQFF. The CDR3 nucleotides are TGTGCCAGTAGTATAACGGGGGGACTAGCGGGAGGTTACAATGAGCAGTTCTTC.